A selection of T cell receptor beta chains follows, all from one sample in a study of Graves' ophthalmopathy and Graves' hyperthyroidism. Using its own MiXCR run on the multiplex PCR reads, TCRdb lists one record per CDR3 protein. The data contain around 600,000 distinct CDR3 sequences, over 40% of them seen just once; the ten biggest clones take up more than 2.5%. Sequencing input: peripheral blood. Receptors were obtained from an adult man with Graves' ophthalmopathy. Each CDR3 is given with its conserved first and last residue. D genes are given only for firm matches. Expanded clones get a size class; other rows say once, few or many, or leave the size out.

v_call: TRBV15; d_call: TRBD2; j_call: TRBJ2-3; clone_size: -; cdr3_nt: TGTGCCACCAGCAGAGATGCTAGCGGGGGGGGGAATGAGCAGTATTTT; cdr3_aa: CATSRDASGGGNEQYF
v_call: TRBV10-3; d_call: TRBD1; j_call: TRBJ1-2; clone_size: many; cdr3_nt: TGTGCCATCAGTGACCCAGGGGGAATATATGGCTACACCTTC; cdr3_aa: CAISDPGGIYGYTF
v_call: TRBV7-9; d_call: TRBD1; j_call: TRBJ1-4; clone_size: -; cdr3_nt: TGTGCCAGCAGCATCGGACAGGGGGTGACGGAAAAACTGTTTTTT; cdr3_aa: CASSIGQGVTEKLFF
v_call: TRBV19; d_call: -; j_call: TRBJ1-1; clone_size: -; cdr3_nt: TGTGCCTGGAGCGCAGTGAACACTGAAGCTTTCTTT; cdr3_aa: CAWSAVNTEAFF
v_call: TRBV9; d_call: -; j_call: TRBJ1-4; clone_size: -; cdr3_nt: TGTGCCAGCAGCCAAGATAAGGGGATTACTAATGAAAAACTGTTTTTT; cdr3_aa: CASSQDKGITNEKLFF
v_call: TRBV7-9; d_call: -; j_call: TRBJ2-7; clone_size: -; cdr3_nt: TGTGCCAGCAGCCGACTCGTACTAGGTAACGAGCAGTACTTC; cdr3_aa: CASSRLVLGNEQYF
v_call: TRBV2; d_call: -; j_call: TRBJ1-1; clone_size: many; cdr3_nt: TGTGCCAGCAGTGACTCGGGAGTTTCTAATCGTATGGCTTTCTTT; cdr3_aa: CASSDSGVSNRMAFF
v_call: TRBV3-1; d_call: -; j_call: TRBJ1-5; clone_size: few; cdr3_nt: TGTGCCAGCAGCTTCACAGGGCGGGGTCAGCCCCAGCATTTT; cdr3_aa: CASSFTGRGQPQHF
v_call: TRBV19; d_call: -; j_call: TRBJ1-5; clone_size: -; cdr3_nt: TGTGCCAGTTCCGGCAGGGTCGATAGCAATCAGCCCCAGCATTTT; cdr3_aa: CASSGRVDSNQPQHF
v_call: TRBV19; d_call: -; j_call: TRBJ1-2; clone_size: many; cdr3_nt: TGTGCCAGTAGTATATCGGTGAACTTCTATGGCTACACCTTC; cdr3_aa: CASSISVNFYGYTF
v_call: TRBV20-1; d_call: -; j_call: TRBJ1-5; clone_size: -; cdr3_nt: TGCAGTGCGCGACTAGCGGGCCAGCCCCAGCATTTT; cdr3_aa: CSARLAGQPQHF
v_call: TRBV6-7; d_call: -; j_call: TRBJ2-7; clone_size: -; cdr3_nt: TGTGCCATTTCACGAAGGGAGCTTCAGGGCTACGAGCAGTACTTC; cdr3_aa: CAISRRELQGYEQYF
v_call: TRBV25-1; d_call: -; j_call: TRBJ1-2; clone_size: -; cdr3_nt: TGTGCCAGCAGCTTCCCCGGACAGCATAACTATGGCTACACCTTC; cdr3_aa: CASSFPGQHNYGYTF
v_call: TRBV2; d_call: -; j_call: TRBJ2-5; clone_size: -; cdr3_nt: TGTGCCAGCGTACAGGGCTACCAAGAGACCCAGTACTTC; cdr3_aa: CASVQGYQETQYF
v_call: TRBV5-1; d_call: TRBD1; j_call: TRBJ1-2; clone_size: many; cdr3_nt: TGCGCCAGCAGCTCGGTCCCGGGACAGGGACCATATGGCTACACCTTC; cdr3_aa: CASSSVPGQGPYGYTF
v_call: TRBV6-1; d_call: TRBD2; j_call: TRBJ2-7; clone_size: many; cdr3_nt: TGTGCCAGCAGTGGGCACTCTAGCGGGAGGTCCCACGAGCAGTACTTC; cdr3_aa: CASSGHSSGRSHEQYF
v_call: TRBV19; d_call: TRBD1; j_call: TRBJ1-1; clone_size: many; cdr3_nt: TGTGCCAGTAGTACACAGGGGTTGAACACTGAAGCTTTCTTT; cdr3_aa: CASSTQGLNTEAFF
v_call: TRBV3-1; d_call: -; j_call: TRBJ1-4; clone_size: few; cdr3_nt: TGTGCCAGCAGCCAAGGAGGACAAAATGAAAAACTGTTTTTT; cdr3_aa: CASSQGGQNEKLFF
v_call: TRBV3-1; d_call: -; j_call: TRBJ2-7; clone_size: few; cdr3_nt: TGTGCCAGCAGCCATAACAATCGATGGGAGCAGTACTTC; cdr3_aa: CASSHNNRWEQYF
v_call: TRBV11-1; d_call: -; j_call: TRBJ1-5; clone_size: once; cdr3_nt: TGTGCCAGCAGCTCACAGGGTCGGTATCAGCCCCAGCATTTT; cdr3_aa: CASSSQGRYQPQHF
v_call: TRBV7-9; d_call: -; j_call: TRBJ2-7; clone_size: many; cdr3_nt: TGTGCCAGCAGCTCCCCCCTCCCCTCCGAGCAGTACTTC; cdr3_aa: CASSSPLPSEQYF
v_call: TRBV7-2; d_call: TRBD1; j_call: TRBJ2-7; clone_size: -; cdr3_nt: TGTGCCAGCAGCCCCGGCCGGGACAGTCCGACCGAGCAGTACTTC; cdr3_aa: CASSPGRDSPTEQYF
v_call: TRBV2; d_call: -; j_call: TRBJ2-1; clone_size: -; cdr3_nt: TGCGCCAGCAGTGAACGACCCGGAGGACCCTGCAATGAGCAGTTCTTC; cdr3_aa: CASSERPGGPCNEQFF
v_call: TRBV3-1; d_call: -; j_call: TRBJ1-2; clone_size: many; cdr3_nt: TGTGCCAGCAGCCCTTCGACAGTCAGACCGGGTGGCTACACCTTC; cdr3_aa: CASSPSTVRPGGYTF
v_call: TRBV4-3; d_call: TRBD1; j_call: TRBJ2-7; clone_size: many; cdr3_nt: TGCGCCAGCAGCCAGGGACAGGCCTCCCACGAGCAGTACTTC; cdr3_aa: CASSQGQASHEQYF
v_call: TRBV10-3; d_call: TRBD1; j_call: TRBJ1-1; clone_size: -; cdr3_nt: TGTGCCATCAGTGAACAGGGGAACACTGAAGCCCTCTTT; cdr3_aa: CAISEQGNTEALF
v_call: TRBV9; d_call: -; j_call: TRBJ2-2; clone_size: -; cdr3_nt: TGTGCCAGCAGCGTTGATTTGGGACACCCTAAGGCCGGGGAGCTGTTTTTC; cdr3_aa: CASSVDLGHPKAGELFF
v_call: TRBV7-9; d_call: -; j_call: TRBJ1-5; clone_size: many; cdr3_nt: TGTGCCAGCAGCTTAGTTGACGGCAGCTCTCAGCATTTT; cdr3_aa: CASSLVDGSSQHF
v_call: TRBV7-2; d_call: -; j_call: TRBJ2-5; clone_size: many; cdr3_nt: TGTGCCAGCAGCCCCCTTCACGGCGGAGAGACCCAGTACTTC; cdr3_aa: CASSPLHGGETQYF
v_call: TRBV9; d_call: -; j_call: TRBJ2-7; clone_size: many; cdr3_nt: TGTGCCAGCAGCGTAGGGCAGGGCCCCTACGAGCAGTACTTC; cdr3_aa: CASSVGQGPYEQYF
v_call: TRBV9; d_call: -; j_call: TRBJ1-2; clone_size: few; cdr3_nt: TGTGCCAGCAGCTTCCGGTCAGCTAACTATGGCTACACCTTC; cdr3_aa: CASSFRSANYGYTF
v_call: TRBV9; d_call: TRBD1; j_call: TRBJ2-5; clone_size: -; cdr3_nt: TGTGCCAGCAGCTTACGGGGGTCGGCACAGGGGGCGGCGGGGGAGACCCAGTACTTC; cdr3_aa: CASSLRGSAQGAAGETQYF
v_call: TRBV9; d_call: TRBD2; j_call: TRBJ2-7; clone_size: -; cdr3_nt: TGTGTCAGCGGGCGAGCGGGAGGCGAGCAGTACTTC; cdr3_aa: CVSGRAGGEQYF
v_call: TRBV25-1; d_call: -; j_call: TRBJ1-4; clone_size: few; cdr3_nt: TGTGCCAGCATGGGATTCTCGGACGAAAAACTGTTTTTT; cdr3_aa: CASMGFSDEKLFF
v_call: TRBV6-6; d_call: -; j_call: TRBJ1-4; clone_size: many; cdr3_nt: TGTGCCAGCAGTTACTGGTCTCGGGAAAAACTGTTTTTT; cdr3_aa: CASSYWSREKLFF
v_call: TRBV7-9; d_call: -; j_call: TRBJ2-5; clone_size: -; cdr3_nt: TGTGCCAGCAGCTTAAGTGGGCAGGGGCCAGAGACCCAGTACTTC; cdr3_aa: CASSLSGQGPETQYF
v_call: TRBV7-9; d_call: -; j_call: TRBJ2-6; clone_size: many; cdr3_nt: TGTGCCACTGCCCTCTCTGGGGCCAACGTCCTGACTTTC; cdr3_aa: CATALSGANVLTF
v_call: TRBV10-3; d_call: -; j_call: TRBJ2-7; clone_size: -; cdr3_nt: TGTGCCAGCGGCCGGCTCGGGACACCGAGCTCCTACGAGCAGTACTTC; cdr3_aa: CASGRLGTPSSYEQYF
v_call: TRBV7-2; d_call: -; j_call: TRBJ1-2; clone_size: -; cdr3_nt: TGTGCCAGCAGCTCCAGGGTGGGCTACACCTTC; cdr3_aa: CASSSRVGYTF
v_call: TRBV7-8; d_call: TRBD2; j_call: TRBJ2-5; clone_size: many; cdr3_nt: TGTGCCAGCGCGGGAGCCAGGCAAGAGACCCAGTACTTC; cdr3_aa: CASAGARQETQYF
v_call: TRBV10-3; d_call: TRBD2; j_call: TRBJ2-5; clone_size: -; cdr3_nt: TGTGCCATCAGGGGAGGAGCGGGAGGGCCCCAGTACTTC; cdr3_aa: CAIRGGAGGPQYF
v_call: TRBV7-9; d_call: TRBD1; j_call: TRBJ1-2; clone_size: -; cdr3_nt: TGTGCCAGCAGCTCCGGGACAGGGGAGATCTATGGCTACACCTTC; cdr3_aa: CASSSGTGEIYGYTF
v_call: TRBV25-1; d_call: -; j_call: TRBJ1-1; clone_size: -; cdr3_nt: TGTGCCAGCAGTGAACAGGTAGGAGGTGGTAACACTGAAGCTTTCTTT; cdr3_aa: CASSEQVGGGNTEAFF
v_call: TRBV20-1; d_call: -; j_call: TRBJ1-5; clone_size: many; cdr3_nt: TGCAGTGCTAGTCTGCCCGGCGGCAATCAGCCCCAGCATTTT; cdr3_aa: CSASLPGGNQPQHF
v_call: TRBV12-5; d_call: TRBD1; j_call: TRBJ1-4; clone_size: few; cdr3_nt: TGTGCTAGTGGCTCGGGACAGGGGAAAGAAAAACTGTTTTTT; cdr3_aa: CASGSGQGKEKLFF
v_call: TRBV7-8; d_call: -; j_call: TRBJ1-4; clone_size: -; cdr3_nt: TGTGCCAGCAGCCGTGGTAGAAGGGGGGCTAATGAAAAACTGTTTTTT; cdr3_aa: CASSRGRRGANEKLFF
v_call: TRBV4-1; d_call: -; j_call: TRBJ2-7; clone_size: -; cdr3_nt: TGCGCCAGCAGTTCCCCCGGGCAGCGGACCTACGAGCAGTACTTC; cdr3_aa: CASSSPGQRTYEQYF
v_call: TRBV20-1; d_call: -; j_call: TRBJ2-3; clone_size: once; cdr3_nt: TGCAGTGCCCCCCAAGCGGGCACAGATACGCAGTATTTT; cdr3_aa: CSAPQAGTDTQYF
v_call: TRBV19; d_call: -; j_call: TRBJ1-5; clone_size: once; cdr3_nt: TGTGCCAGTGGGAAGAGGGATCAGCCCCAGCATTTT; cdr3_aa: CASGKRDQPQHF
v_call: TRBV7-2; d_call: -; j_call: TRBJ2-5; clone_size: -; cdr3_nt: TGCCCCAGCAGCGCTCAGGGGGGGGACCAGTACTTC; cdr3_aa: CPSSAQGGDQYF
v_call: TRBV11-1; d_call: -; j_call: TRBJ2-7; clone_size: -; cdr3_nt: TGTGCCAGCAGCTTAGGTGTGGTAGGGGAGCAGTACTTC; cdr3_aa: CASSLGVVGEQYF
v_call: TRBV29-1; d_call: TRBD1; j_call: TRBJ2-7; clone_size: -; cdr3_nt: TGCAGCTTGGCAACAGGGGGCCACGAGCAGTACTTC; cdr3_aa: CSLATGGHEQYF
v_call: TRBV7-9; d_call: TRBD1; j_call: TRBJ1-6; clone_size: -; cdr3_nt: TGTGCCAGCAGCTTAGGGGACAGGGGTATTTTGGGAGATTCACCCCTCCACTTT; cdr3_aa: CASSLGDRGILGDSPLHF
v_call: TRBV12-3/TRBV12-4; d_call: TRBD1; j_call: TRBJ1-4; clone_size: -; cdr3_nt: TGTGCCAGCAGTCCCGACAGGGCCGGAGGGGCAACTAATGAAAAACTGTTTTTT; cdr3_aa: CASSPDRAGGATNEKLFF
v_call: TRBV6-5; d_call: -; j_call: TRBJ2-7; clone_size: few; cdr3_nt: TGTGCCAGCAGTTACGAGGGGGGTTATTACGAGCAGTACTTC; cdr3_aa: CASSYEGGYYEQYF
v_call: TRBV2; d_call: -; j_call: TRBJ1-6; clone_size: -; cdr3_nt: TGTGCCATTTGGGAGGAGGGGAATTCACCCCTCCACTTT; cdr3_aa: CAIWEEGNSPLHF
v_call: TRBV12-3/TRBV12-4; d_call: TRBD1; j_call: TRBJ2-5; clone_size: many; cdr3_nt: TGTGCCAGCACTGACAGGGGCCAAGAGACCCAGTACTTC; cdr3_aa: CASTDRGQETQYF